Below are 20 T cell receptor beta chains sequenced from a single sample in a study of shared clonotypes between healthy human individuals. Using immunoSEQ multiplex PCR, the repertoire was profiled, and TCRdb retains in-frame clones only, with some absent. The profile shows about 1.1 million clones, 70% to 85% of them singletons. Material for sequencing was memory CD4+ T cells from PBMCs. Subset specified: CD45RA-negative fraction. The receptors were gathered from a man between 18 and 35 years old in good health. Some clones in this sample may be carry-over from other donors' samples.

The chain employs TRBV7-9 and TRBJ1-2; unclear D gene. V gave up 1 base and J gave up 8 bases, with 5 bases separating them. The CDR3 runs to 11 residues. Germline V gene lookup returns CDR1 SEHNR and CDR2 FQNEAQ (reference sequence). The CDR3 coding sequence is TGTGCCAGCAGCTTAGAAGGGGGCTACACCTTC. Amino acid sequence: CASSLEGGYTF.

This sequence joins TRBV5-1 and TRBJ2-5; D unresolved. Germline assignment: CDR1 SGHRS and CDR2 YFSETQ. This CDR3 spans 15 amino acids. Trimming pared 1 base from V and 1 base from J, leaving 11 bases between. The CDR3 DNA reads TGCGCCAGCAGCTTGCGGGCCCGCGTCCAAGAGACCCAGTACTTC. It yields the protein CASSLRARVQETQYF.

V usage is TRBV27 and J usage is TRBJ2-6, with D tentatively TRBD2 (7 bases). The CDR3 is made up of 16 amino acids. Germline V gene sequence: CDR1 MNHEY, CDR2 SMNVEV (reference sequence). The V end was cut by 5 bases, the J end by 4 bases, with 15 bases between. The DNA for the CDR3 is TGTGCCAGCAGTCGGGGGGCCCGAGGAGGGGCCAACGTCCTGACTTTC. It yields the protein CASSRGARGGANVLTF.

This chain links TRBV25-1 with TRBJ1-1; D is possibly TRBD1 (5 bases). Trimming pared 1 base from V and 5 bases from J, leaving 8 bases between. CDR3 size: 13 residues. CDR1 and CDR2 from the germline V gene are MGHDK and SYGVNS. CDR3 DNA: TGTGCCAGCAGTGAATCAGGGCGAACTGAAGCTTTCTTT. It encodes CASSESGRTEAFF.

The gene calls are TRBV7-3 and TRBJ2-7, with 9 bases lining up with TRBD2. This CDR3 is 15 amino acids long. Germline V gives CDR1 SGHTA, CDR2 FQGTGA. V gave up 5 bases and J gave up 3 bases; unmatched junction bases: 8. CDR3 DNA sequence: TGTGCCAGCAGCCCCTCCGGGACTAGCTTCTACGAGCAGTACTTC. It translates to CASSPSGTSFYEQYF.

Points on this clone: This same CDR3 is encoded by further DNA sequences in the sample. The chain couples TRBV28 to TRBJ2-2; no firm D call. Per the germline V gene, CDR1 is MDHEN and CDR2 is SYDVKM. The V and J ends lost 3 bases and 0 bases respectively, with 8 bases between them. The CDR3 extends over 15 amino acids. The CDR3 spells CASSLFRANTGELFF. The CDR3 nucleotides read TGTGCCAGCAGTTTGTTCCGAGCGAACACCGGGGAGCTGTTTTTT.

This clone was recorded only once. The rearrangement links TRBV15 to TRBJ1-2; the D is unclear. The CDR3 loop spans 16 amino acids. Trimming took 5 bases from V and 5 from J, leaving 21 bases between them. Germline-derived CDR1 and CDR2 are LNHNV and YYDKDF (reference sequence). The CDR3 DNA is TGTGCCACCAGCCTTCGAAAGACGAGCCTACCATATGGCTACACCTTC. It specifies CATSLRKTSLPYGYTF.

About this clone: No conserved phenylalanine or tryptophan is present at the end of the CDR3, so a read error is the likely explanation. The DNA is omitted, as the CDR3 cannot be located on it reliably, and the CDR3 follows TCRdb's listing. The CDR3 region is CASSFPRFSG. The chain uses TRBV28 and TRBJ1-2. From germline, CDR1 is MDHEN and CDR2 SYDVKM. The CDR3 length is 10 residues, termini included.

This chain uses TRBV5-6 with TRBJ2-2; tentative D call: TRBD1 (6 bases). Trimming stripped 0 bases from V and 7 bases from J, with 10 bases between. CDR3 length equals 14 residues. The germline gives CDR1 SGHDT, CDR2 YYEEEE. As DNA, the CDR3 is TGTGCCAGCAGCTTGGAGGGGGTAGTCGGGGAGCTGTTTTTT. As protein: CASSLEGVVGELFF.

Worth noting for this clone: A much larger clone sits a single nucleotide away, making a read error possible. The chain is built from TRBV2 and TRBJ2-5, with 13 bases lining up with TRBD2. The V gene end was trimmed by 5 bases and the J gene end by 7 bases; junction bases not matched to a gene: 4. From germline, CDR1 is SNHLY and CDR2 FYNNEI. This CDR3 comprises 14 residues. CDR3 in DNA: TGTGCCAGCAGTCGGACTAGCGGGAGTGGGACCCAGTACTTC. It yields the protein CASSRTSGSGTQYF. Full variable domain (rest looked up from reference TRBV2 and TRBJ2-5): EPEVTQTPSHQVTQMGQEVILRCVPISNHLYFYWYRQILGQKVEFLVSFYNNEISEKSEIFDDQFSVERPDGSNFTLKIRSTKLEDSAMYFCASSRTSGSGTQYFGPGTRLLVL.

The CDR3 DNA sequence: TGTGCCAGCAGCATGGGGACAGGGGCGCATGGCTACACCTTC. It codes for CASSMGTGAHGYTF. The chain joins TRBV11-2 to TRBJ1-2; 10 bases agree with TRBD1. This CDR3 has 14 residues. Trimming removed 5 bases from V and 6 bases from J; junction bases left unmatched: 6. In germline, CDR1 is SGHAT, CDR2 FQNNGV. The full variable domain, with the rest looked up from reference TRBV11-2 and TRBJ1-2, is EAGVAQSPRYKIIEKRQSVAFWCNPISGHATLYWYQQILGQGPKLLIQFQNNGVVDDSQLPKDRFSAERLKGVDSTLKIQPAKLEDSAVYLCASSMGTGAHGYTFGSGTRLTVV.

The chain carries TRBV27 and TRBJ1-5; D remains ambiguous. Between the trimmed V and J ends, which lost 2 bases and 0 bases, there was a span of 11 bases. In germline, CDR1 is MNHEY, CDR2 SMNVEV (reference sequence). This CDR3 spans 16 amino acids. In nucleotides, the CDR3 is TGTGCCAGCAGTTTAAAGAGCGGGTTTAGCAATCAGCCCCAGCATTTT. It is translated as CASSLKSGFSNQPQHF.

The chain combines TRBV30 with TRBJ1-4; 10 bases are a match to TRBD1. The CDR3 is 15 amino acids. Germline CDR1 is GTSNPN and CDR2 is SVGIG (reference sequence). Trimming removed 0 bases from V and 7 bases from J; junction bases left unmatched: 5. The CDR3 nucleotides read TGTGCCTGGAGTGTACCCCGGGACAGGGGTGAAAAACTGTTTTTT. It encodes CAWSVPRDRGEKLFF.

The chain is built from TRBV2 and TRBJ2-3; D remains ambiguous. Trimming removed 2 bases from V and 0 bases from J, with 9 bases in between. Germline-derived CDR1 and CDR2 are SNHLY and FYNNEI. This CDR3 is 15 amino acids long. The CDR3 is CASSELVDSTDTQYF. CDR3 DNA sequence: TGTGCCAGCAGTGAACTTGTCGATAGCACAGATACGCAGTATTTT.

V usage is TRBV6-5 and J usage is TRBJ1-1; no firm D call. The CDR3 consists of 13 residues. Trimming took off 7 bases at V and 1 base at J, with 10 bases between the two ends. Germline values: CDR1 MNHEY, CDR2 SVGAGI. CDR3: CASTGHQNTEAFF. The DNA for the CDR3 is TGTGCCAGCACCGGGCACCAGAACACTGAAGCTTTCTTT.

The table lists this clone with a count of one. The sample carries other DNA sequences with the same CDR3. The CDR3, as DNA: TGTGCCAGCAGCTTAGCCGGAGCTGAAGCTTTCTTT. As protein: CASSLAGAEAFF. The J gene is TRBJ1-1, the V gene TRBV11-2, with unresolved D. This CDR3 comprises 12 residues. Germline V CDR1 and CDR2: SGHAT, FQNNGV. With 1 base removed from V and 6 bases from J, the gap between germline ends came to 6 bases.

The chain has TRBV27 and TRBJ2-7; D could derive from TRBD1 or TRBD2 (5 bases each). V lost 2 bases, J lost 6 bases, and 14 bases lay in between. CDR1 is MNHEY and CDR2 is SMNVEV in the germline V gene (reference sequence). This CDR3 comprises 14 residues. Here the CDR3 reads CASSLGGRAGEQYF. The CDR3, as DNA: TGTGCCAGCAGTTTAGGGGGTAGGGCTGGCGAGCAGTACTTC.

The chain combines TRBV2 with TRBJ2-7, with D perhaps TRBD2 (5 bases). The CDR3 runs to 14 residues. V lost 3 bases to trimming and J lost 0 bases, with 9 bases between them. Germline loops: CDR1 SNHLY, CDR2 FYNNEI. CDR3 nucleotide sequence: TGTGCCAGCAGTGACTCGAGCGGCTCCTACGAGCAGTACTTC. Translating it yields CASSDSSGSYEQYF.

The chain combines TRBV4-1 with TRBJ2-2; D is perhaps TRBD1 (6 bases). The CDR3 has 21 residues. The germline CDR1 and CDR2 sequences are MGHRA and YSYEKL. V was pared by 1 base and J by 5 bases, with 29 bases between. In DNA form, the CDR3 reads TGCGCCAGCAGCCAAGCCCACTGGAAAAGGTCCGGGACACCCAATACCGGGGAGCTGTTTTTT. Its translation is CASSQAHWKRSGTPNTGELFF.

V usage is TRBV7-2 and J usage is TRBJ2-7, with 11 bases aligning to TRBD1. Germline CDR1 reads SGHTA; CDR2 reads FQGNSA. The CDR3 covers 15 residues. The ends lost 5 bases at V and 3 bases at J; junction bases unmatched: 6. The DNA for the CDR3 is TGTGCCAGCAGCGTAAGGACAGGGGGCGACTACGAGCAGTACTTC. Translating it yields CASSVRTGGDYEQYF. Complete variable domain (other parts from reference TRBV7-2 and TRBJ2-7): GAGVSQSPSNKVTEKGKDVELRCDPISGHTALYWYRQSLGQGLEFLIYFQGNSAPDKSGLPSDRFSAERTGGSVSTLTIQRTQQEDSAVYLCASSVRTGGDYEQYFGPGTRLTVT.